This T cell receptor beta chain was sequenced for a study of early T cells in non-severe SARS-CoV-2 infection. Across the whole study: From unsorted whole blood, bulk RNA was sequenced, and the chains remained unpaired.

This clonotype was found a few times. Researchers tagged individual cDNA molecules with unique molecular identifiers. TCRdb reanalysed the 5' RACE reads using MiXCR and keeps one entry per CDR3 protein. The table records about 110,000 distinct CDR3 sequences, around 10% of them present only once. The CDR3 extends over 14 amino acids. Germline lookup yields CDR1 SGHVS and CDR2 FQNEAQ. V was shortened by 5 bases and J by 8 bases, with 15 bases between the two germline ends. The chain employs TRBV7-8 and TRBJ2-2; a possible D gene is TRBD1 (6 bases). Material: whole blood. The receptor was isolated from an adult who was a healthcare worker with PCR-confirmed SARS-CoV-2 infection or an uninfected control (not recorded which). Written as DNA, the CDR3 is TGTGCCAGCAGCCGGACGGGGACAAAAGGGGAGCTGTTTTTT. It yields the protein CASSRTGTKGELFF.